This T cell receptor (beta chain) was captured in a study of tumor-infiltrating lymphocytes in primary liver carcinoma. Findings and caveats of the study: Significantly greater top-250-clone fractions characterized tumors relative to blood (p = 0.039).

The investigators made TCR beta cDNA from roughly 0.45 ug total RNA, using a constant-region primer. Libraries of TCR beta came from three nested multiplex PCR rounds with slightly modified ARM-PCR. Rounds one and two of PCR, each of around 11 cycles, were primed with TRBV1-TRBV30 forward primers and a C-beta reverse primer. MiXCR, applied by TCRdb to the multiplex PCR reads, yields one record per CDR3 protein. The sample includes roughly 100,000 distinct CDR3 sequences, around 80% of them seen just once. CDR1 and CDR2 (germline): SQVTM, ANQGSEA. The CDR3 is 12 residues long. Joint extraction of RNA and DNA used 20-30 mg of bulk tissue that was unsorted. Concerning this clonotype itself: Antigen specificity is unknown. An end of the junction differs from the germline gene, which may be a read error.

Specimen: liver tumor tissue from sampling region 3. Documented subset: tumor region T3, left-lateral pole. The chain employs TRBV29-1 and TRBJ1-5; no firm D call. This TCR derives from a man aged 35-49 years with primary liver carcinoma and hepatitis B virus infection. The CDR3 is CSVSGEDQSHHF. DNA of the CDR3: TGCAGCGTTTCCGGAGAGGATCAGTCCCATCATTTT.